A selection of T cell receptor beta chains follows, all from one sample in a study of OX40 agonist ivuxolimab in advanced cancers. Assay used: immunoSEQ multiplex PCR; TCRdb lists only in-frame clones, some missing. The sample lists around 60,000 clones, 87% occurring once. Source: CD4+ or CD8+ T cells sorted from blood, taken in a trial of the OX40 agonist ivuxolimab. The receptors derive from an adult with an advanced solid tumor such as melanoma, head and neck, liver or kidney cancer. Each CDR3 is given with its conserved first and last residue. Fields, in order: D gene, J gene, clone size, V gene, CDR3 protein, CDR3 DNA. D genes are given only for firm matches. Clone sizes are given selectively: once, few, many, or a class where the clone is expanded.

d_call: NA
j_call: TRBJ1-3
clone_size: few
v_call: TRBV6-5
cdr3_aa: CASRPPGASGNTIYF
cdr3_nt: TGTGCCAGCCGACCCCCGGGGGCCTCTGGAAACACCATATATTTT

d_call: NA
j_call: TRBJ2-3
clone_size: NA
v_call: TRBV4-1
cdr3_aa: CASSQVVDTQYF
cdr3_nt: TGCGCCAGCAGCCAAGTGGTAGATACGCAGTATTTT

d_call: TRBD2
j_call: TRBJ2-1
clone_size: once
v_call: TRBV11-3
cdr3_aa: CASSLGTSGNNEQFF
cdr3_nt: TGTGCCAGCAGCTTAGGGACTAGCGGGAACAATGAGCAGTTCTTC

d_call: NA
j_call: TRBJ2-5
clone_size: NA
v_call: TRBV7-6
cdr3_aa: CASSLSFSQETQYF
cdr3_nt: TGTGCCAGCAGCTTAAGTTTCTCGCAAGAGACCCAGTACTTC

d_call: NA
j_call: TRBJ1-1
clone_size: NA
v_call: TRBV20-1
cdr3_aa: CSASENTEAFF
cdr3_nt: TGCAGTGCTAGTGAGAACACTGAAGCTTTCTTT

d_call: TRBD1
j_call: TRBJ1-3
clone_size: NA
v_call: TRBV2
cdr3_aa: CASRGTVGGNTIYF
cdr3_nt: TGTGCCAGCAGGGGGACAGTGGGAGGAAACACCATATATTTT

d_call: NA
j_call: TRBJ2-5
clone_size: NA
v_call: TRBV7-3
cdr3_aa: CASSIAGGIVRETQYF
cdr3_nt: TGTGCCAGCAGCATCGCCGGGGGCATAGTCCGGGAGACCCAGTACTTC

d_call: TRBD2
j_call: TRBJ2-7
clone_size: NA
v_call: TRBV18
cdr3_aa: CASSPPSGIDEQYF
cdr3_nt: TGTGCCAGCTCACCACCTAGCGGGATCGACGAGCAGTACTTC

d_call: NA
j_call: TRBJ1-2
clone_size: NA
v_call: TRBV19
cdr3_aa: CASSNNGHFGYTF
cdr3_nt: TGTGCCAGTAGTAATAACGGACACTTCGGCTACACCTTC

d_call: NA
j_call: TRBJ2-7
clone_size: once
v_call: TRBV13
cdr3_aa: CASSRERDGSYEQYF
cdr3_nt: TGTGCCAGCAGCCGGGAAAGGGATGGCTCCTACGAGCAGTACTTC

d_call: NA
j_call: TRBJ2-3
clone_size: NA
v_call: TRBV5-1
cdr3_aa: CASSPAGGGGTDTQYF
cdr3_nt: TGCGCCAGCAGCCCGGCCGGTGGTGGCGGAACAGATACGCAGTATTTT

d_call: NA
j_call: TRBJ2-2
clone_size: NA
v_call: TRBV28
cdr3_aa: CASSFGGSTGELFF
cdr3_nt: TGTGCCAGCAGTTTCGGTGGGTCCACCGGGGAGCTGTTTTTT

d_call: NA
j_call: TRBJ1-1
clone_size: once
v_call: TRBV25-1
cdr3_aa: CASAREGNEAFF
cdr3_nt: TGTGCCAGCGCCAGGGAAGGAAATGAAGCTTTCTTT

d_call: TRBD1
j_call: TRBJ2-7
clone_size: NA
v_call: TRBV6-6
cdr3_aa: CASSGDRGISYEQYF
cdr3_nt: TGTGCCAGCTCCGGGGACAGGGGGATATCCTACGAGCAGTACTTC

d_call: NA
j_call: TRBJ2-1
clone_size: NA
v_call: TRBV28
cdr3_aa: CASSSPGELYNEQFF
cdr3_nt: TGTGCCAGCAGTTCCCCCGGGGAACTCTACAATGAGCAGTTCTTC

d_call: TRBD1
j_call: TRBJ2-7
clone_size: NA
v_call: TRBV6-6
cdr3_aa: CASIRPGTGVSEQYF
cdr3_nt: TGTGCCAGCATCAGGCCCGGGACAGGGGTCTCCGAGCAGTACTTC

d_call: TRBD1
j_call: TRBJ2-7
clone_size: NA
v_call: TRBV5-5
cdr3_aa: CASSSLGQTEQYF
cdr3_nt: TGTGCCAGCAGCTCTTTGGGACAGACAGAGCAGTACTTC

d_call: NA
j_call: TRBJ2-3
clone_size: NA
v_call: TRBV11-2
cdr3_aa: CASRLGSARADTQYF
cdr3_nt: TGTGCCAGCAGACTAGGGAGCGCCCGAGCAGATACGCAGTATTTT

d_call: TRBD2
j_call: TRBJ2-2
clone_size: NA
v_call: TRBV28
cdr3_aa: CASSFFGSGSGGELFF
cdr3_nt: TGTGCCAGCAGTTTTTTCGGCAGCGGGAGTGGCGGGGAGCTGTTTTTT

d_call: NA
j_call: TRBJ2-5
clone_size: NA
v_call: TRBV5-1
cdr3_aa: CASGMTGRGTQYF
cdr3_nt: TGCGCCAGCGGCATGACGGGGCGGGGGACCCAGTACTTC

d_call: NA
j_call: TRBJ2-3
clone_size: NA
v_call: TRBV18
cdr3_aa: CASSPLGSHSTDTQYF
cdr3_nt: TGTGCCAGCTCACCACTGGGGAGTCATTCCACAGATACGCAGTATTTT

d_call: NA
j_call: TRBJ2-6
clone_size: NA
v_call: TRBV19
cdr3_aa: CASSTGYGSGANVLTF
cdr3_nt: TGTGCCAGTAGTACTGGATACGGCTCTGGGGCCAACGTCCTGACTTTC

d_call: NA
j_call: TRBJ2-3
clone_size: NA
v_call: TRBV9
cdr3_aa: CASSVIDADTQYF
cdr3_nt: TGTGCCAGCAGCGTTATTGACGCAGATACGCAGTATTTT

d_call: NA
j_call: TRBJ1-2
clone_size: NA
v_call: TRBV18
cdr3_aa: CASSPYGTGDGYTF
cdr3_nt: TGTGCCAGCTCACCTTACGGGACGGGCGATGGCTACACCTTC

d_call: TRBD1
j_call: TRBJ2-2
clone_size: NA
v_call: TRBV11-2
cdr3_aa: CASSHTQGSTGELFF
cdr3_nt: TGTGCCAGCAGCCATACACAGGGGTCCACCGGGGAGCTGTTTTTT

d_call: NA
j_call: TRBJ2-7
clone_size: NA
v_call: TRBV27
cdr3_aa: CASSSQGMGEQYF
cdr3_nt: TGTGCCAGCAGTTCACAGGGAATGGGCGAGCAGTACTTC

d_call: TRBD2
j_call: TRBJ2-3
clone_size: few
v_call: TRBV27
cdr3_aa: CASRGAGLAGPNTQYF
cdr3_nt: TGTGCCAGCAGGGGGGCGGGACTAGCGGGACCTAATACGCAGTATTTT

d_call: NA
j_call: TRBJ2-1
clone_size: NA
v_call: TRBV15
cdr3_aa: CATSRELRAPYNEQFF
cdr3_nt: TGTGCCACCAGCAGAGAACTTAGGGCCCCCTACAATGAGCAGTTCTTC

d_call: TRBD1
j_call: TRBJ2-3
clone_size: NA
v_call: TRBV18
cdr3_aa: CASSRTGDTDTQYF
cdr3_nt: TGTGCCAGCTCCAGGACAGGGGACACAGATACGCAGTATTTT

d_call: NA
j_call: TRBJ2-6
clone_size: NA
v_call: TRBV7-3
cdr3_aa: CASSPQGGANVLTF
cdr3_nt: TGTGCCAGCAGCCCGCAGGGAGGGGCCAACGTCCTGACTTTC

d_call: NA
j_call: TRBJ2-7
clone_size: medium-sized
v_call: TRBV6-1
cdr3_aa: CASLRTYEQYF
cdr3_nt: TGTGCCAGCCTTCGAACCTACGAGCAGTACTTC

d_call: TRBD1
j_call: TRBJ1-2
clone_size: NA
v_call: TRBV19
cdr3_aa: CASSISGGQHYGYTF
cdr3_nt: TGTGCCAGTAGTATAAGCGGGGGACAGCACTATGGCTACACCTTC